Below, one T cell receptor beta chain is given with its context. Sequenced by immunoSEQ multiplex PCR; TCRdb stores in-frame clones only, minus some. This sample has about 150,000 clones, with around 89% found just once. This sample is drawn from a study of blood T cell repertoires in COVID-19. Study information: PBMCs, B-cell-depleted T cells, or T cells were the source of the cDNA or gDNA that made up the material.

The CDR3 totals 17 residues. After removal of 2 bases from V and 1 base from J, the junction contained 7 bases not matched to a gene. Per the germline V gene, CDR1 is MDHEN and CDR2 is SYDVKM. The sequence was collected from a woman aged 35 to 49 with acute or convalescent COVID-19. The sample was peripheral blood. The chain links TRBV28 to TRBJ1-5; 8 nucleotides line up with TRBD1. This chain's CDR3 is CASSLMPGGPSNQPQHF. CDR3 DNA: TGTGCCAGCAGTTTAATGCCAGGGGGCCCCAGCAATCAGCCCCAGCATTTT.